These T cell receptor beta chains were read from a single sample in a study of cytomegalovirus exposure and HLA in healthy donors. Method: immunoSEQ multiplex PCR; TCRdb's copy keeps in-frame clones and lacks some. The sample carries some 130,000 clones, 75% to 90% recorded once. The sequenced material came from PBMCs. Receptor source: a woman aged 18-29 years in good health and CMV-seronegative. CDR3s include the opening cysteine and the closing phenylalanine or tryptophan. The order of the fields is V gene, clone size, D gene, J gene, CDR3 protein, CDR3 DNA. A D gene is named only where the DNA matches it firmly. Clone size is not always given. Where it is, it says once, few, many or a class for expanded clones.

v_call: TRBV30; clone_size: -; d_call: TRBD2; j_call: TRBJ2-3; cdr3_aa: CALPSGSTDTQYF; cdr3_nt: TGTGCTTTACCTAGCGGGAGCACAGATACGCAGTATTTT
v_call: TRBV5-4; clone_size: -; d_call: -; j_call: TRBJ2-1; cdr3_aa: CASSLGTSFSYEQFF; cdr3_nt: TGTGCCAGCAGCTTGGGTACTAGCTTTAGTTATGAGCAGTTCTTC
v_call: TRBV4-1; clone_size: -; d_call: -; j_call: TRBJ2-7; cdr3_aa: CASSKGTTYEQYF; cdr3_nt: TGCGCCAGCAGTAAGGGGACAACCTACGAGCAGTACTTC
v_call: TRBV6-5; clone_size: -; d_call: -; j_call: TRBJ2-1; cdr3_aa: CASNDARLGNEQFF; cdr3_nt: TGTGCCAGCAACGACGCCCGACTCGGAAATGAGCAGTTCTTC
v_call: TRBV2; clone_size: -; d_call: -; j_call: TRBJ2-3; cdr3_aa: CASFRQPSTDTQYF; cdr3_nt: TGTGCCAGCTTTAGACAGCCAAGCACAGATACGCAGTATTTT
v_call: TRBV11-2; clone_size: medium-sized; d_call: -; j_call: TRBJ2-3; cdr3_aa: CASSLERVSDTQYF; cdr3_nt: TGTGCCAGCAGCTTAGAACGCGTTTCAGATACGCAGTATTTT
v_call: TRBV9; clone_size: -; d_call: TRBD1; j_call: TRBJ2-1; cdr3_aa: CASSVEGGGTGRNEQFF; cdr3_nt: TGTGCCAGCAGCGTAGAGGGGGGAGGGACAGGGCGCAATGAGCAGTTCTTC
v_call: TRBV7-3; clone_size: -; d_call: -; j_call: TRBJ1-2; cdr3_aa: CASSLTAGVTYGYTF; cdr3_nt: TGTGCCAGCAGCTTAACGGCAGGGGTTACGTATGGCTACACCTTC
v_call: TRBV10-1; clone_size: -; d_call: -; j_call: TRBJ2-3; cdr3_aa: CASSVRSDTQYF; cdr3_nt: TGCGCCAGCAGTGTGAGGTCAGATACGCAGTATTTT
v_call: TRBV2; clone_size: -; d_call: -; j_call: TRBJ1-1; cdr3_aa: CASRVNDEAFF; cdr3_nt: TGTGCCAGCCGGGTGAATGATGAAGCTTTCTTT
v_call: TRBV2; clone_size: -; d_call: -; j_call: TRBJ2-3; cdr3_aa: CASSDGRQVLDTQYF; cdr3_nt: TGTGCCAGCAGTGACGGCCGACAGGTACTCGATACGCAGTATTTT
v_call: TRBV10-2; clone_size: -; d_call: -; j_call: TRBJ1-6; cdr3_aa: CAAGGQGNSPLHF; cdr3_nt: TGCGCCGCAGGCGGTCAGGGAAATTCACCCCTCCACTTT
v_call: TRBV11-2; clone_size: -; d_call: TRBD2; j_call: TRBJ2-1; cdr3_aa: CASSKRTSGEQFF; cdr3_nt: TGTGCCAGCAGCAAGAGGACTAGCGGTGAGCAGTTCTTC
v_call: TRBV7-2; clone_size: -; d_call: TRBD1; j_call: TRBJ1-2; cdr3_aa: CASSFDRGSDYGYTF; cdr3_nt: TGTGCCAGCAGCTTCGACAGGGGGTCCGACTATGGCTACACCTTC
v_call: TRBV27; clone_size: once; d_call: TRBD2; j_call: TRBJ2-1; cdr3_aa: CASSLAGGPNEQFF; cdr3_nt: TGTGCCAGCAGCCTAGCGGGGGGGCCCAATGAGCAGTTCTTC
v_call: TRBV19; clone_size: -; d_call: -; j_call: TRBJ1-1; cdr3_aa: CASRKSTGLPTEAFF; cdr3_nt: TGTGCCAGTAGGAAATCAACAGGGTTGCCCACTGAAGCTTTCTTT
v_call: TRBV7-8; clone_size: -; d_call: TRBD2; j_call: TRBJ2-5; cdr3_aa: CASSLVAGEETQYF; cdr3_nt: TGTGCCAGCAGCTTAGTAGCGGGGGAGGAGACCCAGTACTTC
v_call: TRBV27; clone_size: -; d_call: -; j_call: TRBJ1-1; cdr3_aa: CASSLRENTEAFF; cdr3_nt: TGTGCCAGCAGTTTAAGAGAGAACACTGAAGCTTTCTTT
v_call: TRBV15; clone_size: -; d_call: -; j_call: TRBJ2-1; cdr3_aa: CATSRDPGYNEQFF; cdr3_nt: TGTGCCACCAGCAGAGACCCCGGGTACAATGAGCAGTTCTTC
v_call: TRBV7-8; clone_size: -; d_call: -; j_call: TRBJ1-1; cdr3_aa: CASSPPGRGSLNTEAFF; cdr3_nt: TGTGCCAGCAGCCCCCCTGGGAGGGGGTCCCTGAACACTGAAGCTTTCTTT
v_call: TRBV6-5; clone_size: -; d_call: TRBD1; j_call: TRBJ1-6; cdr3_aa: CASSYWDRVNSPLHF; cdr3_nt: TGTGCCAGCAGTTACTGGGACAGGGTAAATTCACCCCTCCACTTT
v_call: TRBV7-8; clone_size: -; d_call: -; j_call: TRBJ2-5; cdr3_aa: CASSAAGGGETQYF; cdr3_nt: TGTGCCAGCAGCGCCGCCGGGGGTGGGGAGACCCAGTACTTC
v_call: TRBV5-1; clone_size: -; d_call: -; j_call: TRBJ1-5; cdr3_aa: CASSLGAGLYSNQPQHF; cdr3_nt: TGCGCCAGCAGCTTGGGGGCAGGGCTGTATAGCAATCAGCCCCAGCATTTT
v_call: TRBV5-1; clone_size: -; d_call: -; j_call: TRBJ2-7; cdr3_aa: CASSPLTGMGEQYF; cdr3_nt: TGCGCCAGCAGTCCGCTCACAGGTATGGGCGAGCAGTACTTC
v_call: TRBV18; clone_size: -; d_call: TRBD1; j_call: TRBJ1-2; cdr3_aa: CASSPEIYRGGYGYTF; cdr3_nt: TGTGCCAGCTCACCGGAGATATACAGGGGTGGATATGGCTACACCTTC
v_call: TRBV2; clone_size: -; d_call: TRBD1; j_call: TRBJ1-1; cdr3_aa: CASRTGGRRGTEAFF; cdr3_nt: TGTGCCAGCCGGACAGGGGGAAGGCGGGGCACTGAAGCTTTCTTT
v_call: TRBV5-6; clone_size: -; d_call: TRBD2; j_call: TRBJ2-1; cdr3_aa: CASSLGGTRPNEQFF; cdr3_nt: TGTGCCAGCAGCTTGGGCGGGACTAGGCCCAATGAGCAGTTCTTC
v_call: TRBV4-2; clone_size: -; d_call: -; j_call: TRBJ2-1; cdr3_aa: CASSQGMWGDQSFEQFF; cdr3_nt: TGTGCCAGCAGCCAAGGTATGTGGGGCGACCAAAGTTTCGAGCAGTTCTTC
v_call: TRBV7-3; clone_size: few; d_call: -; j_call: TRBJ2-1; cdr3_aa: CASSLRAGSSYNEQFF; cdr3_nt: TGTGCCAGCAGCTTAAGGGCGGGAAGCTCCTACAATGAGCAGTTCTTC
v_call: TRBV7-8; clone_size: -; d_call: TRBD1; j_call: TRBJ1-5; cdr3_aa: CASRSDRGFVASQPQHF; cdr3_nt: TGTGCCAGCAGATCGGACAGGGGATTTGTCGCAAGTCAGCCCCAGCATTTT
v_call: TRBV11-3; clone_size: -; d_call: TRBD1; j_call: TRBJ2-1; cdr3_aa: CASSHTSPGQEQFF; cdr3_nt: TGTGCCAGCAGCCACACATCCCCGGGACAGGAGCAGTTCTTC
v_call: TRBV6-1; clone_size: -; d_call: TRBD1; j_call: TRBJ1-6; cdr3_aa: CASSPGQKNSPLHF; cdr3_nt: TGTGCCAGCAGCCCGGGACAGAAAAATTCACCCCTCCACTTT
v_call: TRBV6-1; clone_size: -; d_call: -; j_call: TRBJ2-5; cdr3_aa: CASRDTGQETQYF; cdr3_nt: TGTGCCAGCAGAGATACAGGACAAGAGACCCAGTACTTC
v_call: TRBV28; clone_size: -; d_call: -; j_call: TRBJ2-5; cdr3_aa: CASSFWSTSQETQYF; cdr3_nt: TGTGCCAGCAGTTTCTGGTCGACTAGCCAAGAGACCCAGTACTTC
v_call: TRBV7-9; clone_size: -; d_call: -; j_call: TRBJ2-1; cdr3_aa: CASSESGLFYNEQFF; cdr3_nt: TGTGCCAGCAGCGAATCCGGACTGTTTTACAATGAGCAGTTCTTC
v_call: TRBV18; clone_size: -; d_call: TRBD1; j_call: TRBJ1-1; cdr3_aa: CASSPVLAGGSTEAFF; cdr3_nt: TGTGCCAGCTCACCGGTTCTGGCAGGGGGCTCCACTGAAGCTTTCTTT
v_call: TRBV9; clone_size: -; d_call: TRBD2; j_call: TRBJ2-3; cdr3_aa: CASSVVSSGADTQYF; cdr3_nt: TGTGCCAGCAGCGTAGTGTCTAGCGGGGCAGATACGCAGTATTTT
v_call: TRBV5-4; clone_size: -; d_call: -; j_call: TRBJ2-3; cdr3_aa: CASSSQGSTDTQYF; cdr3_nt: TGTGCCAGCAGCTCCCAGGGTAGCACAGATACGCAGTATTTT
v_call: TRBV19; clone_size: few; d_call: -; j_call: TRBJ2-5; cdr3_aa: CASRQGSGQETQYF; cdr3_nt: TGTGCCAGTAGGCAGGGGTCGGGGCAAGAGACCCAGTACTTC
v_call: TRBV7-9; clone_size: once; d_call: TRBD1; j_call: TRBJ1-3; cdr3_aa: CASSFDPGQGNTIYF; cdr3_nt: TGTGCCAGCAGCTTCGATCCGGGACAGGGAAACACCATATATTTT
v_call: TRBV6-1; clone_size: -; d_call: -; j_call: TRBJ1-2; cdr3_aa: CASRAGQNYGYTF; cdr3_nt: TGTGCCAGCAGGGCAGGGCAGAACTATGGCTACACCTTC
v_call: TRBV2; clone_size: -; d_call: -; j_call: TRBJ1-5; cdr3_aa: CASSDRVSNQPQHF; cdr3_nt: TGTGCCAGCAGTGACAGGGTCAGCAATCAGCCCCAGCATTTT
v_call: TRBV19; clone_size: -; d_call: TRBD1; j_call: TRBJ1-2; cdr3_aa: CASSIQGGYGYTF; cdr3_nt: TGTGCCAGTAGTATCCAGGGGGGCTATGGCTACACCTTC
v_call: TRBV7-7; clone_size: -; d_call: TRBD2; j_call: TRBJ2-3; cdr3_aa: CASSLVGLAGDTQYF; cdr3_nt: TGTGCCAGCAGCTTGGTTGGACTAGCTGGAGATACGCAGTATTTT
v_call: TRBV5-1; clone_size: -; d_call: -; j_call: TRBJ1-4; cdr3_aa: CASSSRTTHEKLFF; cdr3_nt: TGCGCCAGCAGCTCCCGGACTACTCATGAAAAACTGTTTTTT
v_call: TRBV19; clone_size: -; d_call: -; j_call: TRBJ2-6; cdr3_aa: CASSPRAGLRNSGANVLTF; cdr3_nt: TGTGCCAGTAGTCCCCGGGCAGGACTAAGGAACTCTGGGGCCAACGTCCTGACTTTC
v_call: TRBV29-1; clone_size: -; d_call: TRBD2; j_call: TRBJ2-3; cdr3_aa: CSAAAGAYTDTQYF; cdr3_nt: TGCAGCGCCGCAGCGGGGGCATACACAGATACGCAGTATTTT
v_call: TRBV6-6; clone_size: -; d_call: TRBD1; j_call: TRBJ2-7; cdr3_aa: CASSYDGTGGHEQYF; cdr3_nt: TGTGCCAGCAGTTACGATGGGACAGGGGGCCACGAGCAGTACTTC
v_call: TRBV5-4; clone_size: -; d_call: TRBD2; j_call: TRBJ2-7; cdr3_aa: CASGPTSGPYEQYF; cdr3_nt: TGTGCCAGCGGCCCTACTAGCGGACCATACGAGCAGTACTTC
v_call: TRBV19; clone_size: -; d_call: TRBD2; j_call: TRBJ2-3; cdr3_aa: CASSSGGLPDTQYF; cdr3_nt: TGTGCCAGTAGTAGCGGGGGGTTACCAGATACGCAGTATTTT
v_call: TRBV6-6; clone_size: -; d_call: TRBD1; j_call: TRBJ1-1; cdr3_aa: CASSRTGKGTEAFF; cdr3_nt: TGTGCCAGCAGCCGGACAGGGAAGGGGACTGAAGCTTTCTTT
v_call: TRBV10-1; clone_size: -; d_call: -; j_call: TRBJ2-3; cdr3_aa: CASSEDQVTQYF; cdr3_nt: TGCGCCAGCAGTGAGGACCAGGTAACGCAGTATTTT
v_call: TRBV2; clone_size: -; d_call: -; j_call: TRBJ2-1; cdr3_aa: CASSDFSGNEQFF; cdr3_nt: TGTGCCAGCAGTGACTTCTCCGGCAATGAGCAGTTCTTC
v_call: TRBV9; clone_size: -; d_call: TRBD2; j_call: TRBJ2-1; cdr3_aa: CASSGRDEPEVAGVYEQFF; cdr3_nt: TGTGCCAGCAGCGGACGGGACGAACCCGAGGTAGCGGGGGTGTATGAGCAGTTCTTC
v_call: TRBV19; clone_size: -; d_call: TRBD1; j_call: TRBJ1-6; cdr3_aa: CASNQQGQGGSLHF; cdr3_nt: TGTGCCAGTAATCAACAGGGGCAAGGCGGATCCCTCCACTTT
v_call: TRBV6-5; clone_size: -; d_call: -; j_call: TRBJ1-1; cdr3_aa: CASRSVDTEAFF; cdr3_nt: TGTGCCAGCAGATCAGTGGACACTGAAGCTTTCTTT
v_call: TRBV9; clone_size: -; d_call: TRBD1; j_call: TRBJ1-2; cdr3_aa: CASSAGGQGGHYGYTF; cdr3_nt: TGTGCCAGCAGCGCCGGGGGACAGGGGGGACACTATGGCTACACCTTC
v_call: TRBV4-1; clone_size: -; d_call: TRBD2; j_call: TRBJ2-5; cdr3_aa: CASSPFGTSGDQETQYF; cdr3_nt: TGCGCCAGCAGCCCATTCGGGACTAGCGGGGATCAAGAGACCCAGTACTTC
v_call: TRBV5-1; clone_size: -; d_call: -; j_call: TRBJ1-4; cdr3_aa: CASSLHNTGTRNEKLFF; cdr3_nt: TGCGCCAGCAGCTTGCATAATACAGGGACGCGAAATGAAAAACTGTTTTTT